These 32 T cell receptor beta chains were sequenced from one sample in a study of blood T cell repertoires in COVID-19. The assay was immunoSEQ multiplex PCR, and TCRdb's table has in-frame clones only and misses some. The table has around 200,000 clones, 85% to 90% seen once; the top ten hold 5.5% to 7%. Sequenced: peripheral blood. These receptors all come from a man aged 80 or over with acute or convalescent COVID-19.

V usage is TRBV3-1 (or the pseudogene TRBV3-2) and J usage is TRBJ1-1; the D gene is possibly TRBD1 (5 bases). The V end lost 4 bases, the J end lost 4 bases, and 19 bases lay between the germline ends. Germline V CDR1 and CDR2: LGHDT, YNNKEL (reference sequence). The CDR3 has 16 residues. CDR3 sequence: CASSPTHGGAGTEAFF. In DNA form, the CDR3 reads TGTGCCAGCAGCCCCACGCACGGAGGGGCCGGCACTGAAGCTTTCTTT.

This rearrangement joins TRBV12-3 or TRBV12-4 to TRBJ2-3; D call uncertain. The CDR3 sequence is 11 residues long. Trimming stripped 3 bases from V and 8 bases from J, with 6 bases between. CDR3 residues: CASSFQATQYF. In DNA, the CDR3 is TGTGCCAGCAGTTTCCAAGCTACGCAGTATTTT.

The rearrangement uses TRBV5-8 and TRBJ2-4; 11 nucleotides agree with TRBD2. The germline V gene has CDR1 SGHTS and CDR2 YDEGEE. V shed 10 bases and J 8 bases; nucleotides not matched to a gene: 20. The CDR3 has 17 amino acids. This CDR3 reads CARTKSGTSGGGDIQYF. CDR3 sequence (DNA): TGTGCCCGCACCAAATCGGGGACTAGCGGAGGGGGGGACATTCAGTACTTC.

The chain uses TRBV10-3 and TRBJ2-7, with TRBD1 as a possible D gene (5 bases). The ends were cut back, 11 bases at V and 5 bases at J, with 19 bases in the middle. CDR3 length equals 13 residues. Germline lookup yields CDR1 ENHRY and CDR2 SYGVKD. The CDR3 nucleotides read TGTGCCGCCAGGGATGCCGTTGCAGACGAGCAGTACGTC. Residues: CAARDAVADEQYV.

This CDR3 reads CASSSTGGPYEQYV. The DNA for the CDR3 is TGTGCCAGCAGCTCAACAGGGGGCCCCTACGAGCAGTACGTC. The chain joins TRBV7-2 to TRBJ2-7; 9 positions agree with TRBD1. The CDR3 consists of 14 residues. After removal of 4 bases from V and 2 bases from J, the junction contained 3 bases not matched to a gene. Germline CDR1 is SGHTA and CDR2 is FQGNSA.

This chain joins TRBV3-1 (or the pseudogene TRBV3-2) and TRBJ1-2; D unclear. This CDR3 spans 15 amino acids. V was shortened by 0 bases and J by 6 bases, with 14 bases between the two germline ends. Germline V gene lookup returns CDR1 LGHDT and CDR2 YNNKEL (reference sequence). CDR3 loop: CASSQDRRGLHGYTF. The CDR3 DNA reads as TGTGCCAGCAGCCAAGATCGCAGAGGGTTGCATGGCTACACCTTC.

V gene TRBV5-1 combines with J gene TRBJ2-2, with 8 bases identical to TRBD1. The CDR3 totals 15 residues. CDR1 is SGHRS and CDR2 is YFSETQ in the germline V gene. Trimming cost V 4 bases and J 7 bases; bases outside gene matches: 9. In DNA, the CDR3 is TGCGCCAGCAGCGTGCAGACAGGGGACGGCGGGGAGCTGTTTTTT. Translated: CASSVQTGDGGELFF.

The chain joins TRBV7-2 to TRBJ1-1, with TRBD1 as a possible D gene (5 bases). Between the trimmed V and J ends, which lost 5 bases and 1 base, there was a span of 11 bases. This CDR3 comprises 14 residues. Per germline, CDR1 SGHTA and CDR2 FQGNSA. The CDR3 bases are TGTGCCAGCAGCACCCCAGGGTGGAACACTGAAGCTTTCTTT. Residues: CASSTPGWNTEAFF.

The CDR3 loop reads CASSRTTGVAKNIQYF. The CDR3 DNA sequence: TGTGCCAGCAGCAGGACGACAGGCGTAGCCAAAAACATTCAGTACTTC. J is TRBJ2-4 and V is TRBV5-4, with a possible D match to TRBD1 (6 bases). The ends were cut back, 4 bases at V and 0 bases at J, with 14 bases in the middle. The CDR3 sequence is 16 residues long. The germline V gene encodes CDR1 SGHNT and CDR2 YYREEE (reference sequence).

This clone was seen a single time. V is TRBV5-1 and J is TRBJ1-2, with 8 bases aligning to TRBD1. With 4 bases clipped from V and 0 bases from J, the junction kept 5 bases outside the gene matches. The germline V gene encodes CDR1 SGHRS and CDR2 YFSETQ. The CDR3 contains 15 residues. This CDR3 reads CASSTQGASNYGYTF. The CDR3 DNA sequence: TGCGCCAGCAGCACCCAGGGGGCTTCTAACTATGGCTACACCTTC. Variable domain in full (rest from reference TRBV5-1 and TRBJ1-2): KAGVTQTPRYLIKTRGQQVTLSCSPISGHRSVSWYQQTPGQGLQFLFEYFSETQRNKGNFPGRFSGRQFSNSRSEMNVSTLELGDSALYLCASSTQGASNYGYTFGSGTRLTVV.

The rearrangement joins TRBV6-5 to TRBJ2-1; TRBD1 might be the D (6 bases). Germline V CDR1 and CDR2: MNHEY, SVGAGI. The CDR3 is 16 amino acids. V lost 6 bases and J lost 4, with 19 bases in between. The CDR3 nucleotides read TGTGCCAGCAGCTACATCGGGGAAGGGGGATACAATGAGCAGTTCTTC. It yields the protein CASSYIGEGGYNEQFF.

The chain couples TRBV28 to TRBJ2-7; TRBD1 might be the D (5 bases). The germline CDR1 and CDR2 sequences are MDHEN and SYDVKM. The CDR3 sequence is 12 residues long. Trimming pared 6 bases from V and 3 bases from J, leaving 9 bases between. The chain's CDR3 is CASSLRVYEQYF. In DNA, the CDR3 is TGTGCCAGCAGCCTCAGGGTCTACGAGCAGTACTTC.

In nucleotides, the CDR3 is TGTGCCAGCAGTAGGAGTTGGGACAGTAACTATGGCTACACCTTC. It translates to CASSRSWDSNYGYTF. The rearrangement links TRBV6-6 to TRBJ1-2; 7 bases fit TRBD1. Unmatched junction bases numbered 7, after V lost 5 bases and J lost 1 base. Germline values: CDR1 MNHNY, CDR2 SVGAGI (reference sequence). The CDR3 spans 15 residues.

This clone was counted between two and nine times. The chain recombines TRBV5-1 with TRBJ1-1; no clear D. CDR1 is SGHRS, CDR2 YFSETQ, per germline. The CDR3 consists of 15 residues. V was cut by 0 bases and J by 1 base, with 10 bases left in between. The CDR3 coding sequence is TGCGCCAGCAGCTTGGATGAAGCGAGGAACACTGAAGCTTTCTTT. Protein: CASSLDEARNTEAFF.

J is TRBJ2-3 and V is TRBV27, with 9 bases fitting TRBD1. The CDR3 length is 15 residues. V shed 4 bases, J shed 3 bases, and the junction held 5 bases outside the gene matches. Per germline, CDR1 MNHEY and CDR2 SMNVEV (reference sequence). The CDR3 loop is CASSWTGVLTDTQYF. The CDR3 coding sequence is TGTGCCAGCAGTTGGACAGGGGTCTTGACAGATACGCAGTATTTT.

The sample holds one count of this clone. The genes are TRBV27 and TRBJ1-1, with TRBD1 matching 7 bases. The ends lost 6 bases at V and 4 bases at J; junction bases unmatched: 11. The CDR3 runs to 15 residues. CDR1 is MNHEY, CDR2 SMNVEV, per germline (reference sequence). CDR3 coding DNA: TGTGCCAGCAGCCCCGGGACAGTCAGATCCACTGAAGCTTTCTTT. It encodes CASSPGTVRSTEAFF.

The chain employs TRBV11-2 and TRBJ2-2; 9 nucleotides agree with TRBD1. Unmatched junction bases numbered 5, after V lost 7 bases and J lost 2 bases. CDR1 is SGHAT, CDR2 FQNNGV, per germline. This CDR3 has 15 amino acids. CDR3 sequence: CASTSGQGNTGELFF. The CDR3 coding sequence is TGTGCCAGCACCTCGGGACAGGGTAACACCGGGGAGCTGTTTTTT. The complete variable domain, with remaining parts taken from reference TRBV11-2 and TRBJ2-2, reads EAGVAQSPRYKIIEKRQSVAFWCNPISGHATLYWYQQILGQGPKLLIQFQNNGVVDDSQLPKDRFSAERLKGVDSTLKIQPAKLEDSAVYLCASTSGQGNTGELFFGEGSRLTVL.

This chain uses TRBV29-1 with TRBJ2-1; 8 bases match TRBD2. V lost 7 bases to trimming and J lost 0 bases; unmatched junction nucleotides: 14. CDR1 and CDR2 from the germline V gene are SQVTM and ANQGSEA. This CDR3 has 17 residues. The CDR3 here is CSAPSPTSANSYNEQFF. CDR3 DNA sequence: TGCAGCGCTCCCAGCCCGACTAGCGCAAACTCCTACAATGAGCAGTTCTTC.

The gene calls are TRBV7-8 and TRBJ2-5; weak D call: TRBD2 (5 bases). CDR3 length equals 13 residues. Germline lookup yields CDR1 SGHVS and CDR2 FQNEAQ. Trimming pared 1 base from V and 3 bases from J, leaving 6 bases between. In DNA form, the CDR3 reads TGTGCCAGCAGCTTAGGGGAGAAAGAGACCCAGTACTTC. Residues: CASSLGEKETQYF.

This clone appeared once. CDR3 in amino acids: CASRPDTMLNQPQHF. The CDR3 nucleotides are TGTGCCAGCAGACCCGACACAATGCTCAATCAGCCCCAGCATTTT. The chain is built from TRBV28 and TRBJ1-5; D is unresolved. In germline, CDR1 is MDHEN, CDR2 SYDVKM. This CDR3 has 15 residues. Trimming left V 6 bases short and J 3 bases short, with 15 bases between. Full variable domain (remainder filled in from reference TRBV28 and TRBJ1-5): DVKVTQSSRYLVKRTGEKVFLECVQDMDHENMFWYRQDPGLGLRLIYFSYDVKMKEKGDIPEGYSVSREKKERFSLILESASTNQTSMYLCASRPDTMLNQPQHFGDGTRLSIL.

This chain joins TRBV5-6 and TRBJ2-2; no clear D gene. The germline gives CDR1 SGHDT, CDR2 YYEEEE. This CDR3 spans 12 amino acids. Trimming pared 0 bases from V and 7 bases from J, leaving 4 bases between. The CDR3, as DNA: TGTGCCAGCAGCTTGGTCTACGGGGAGCTGTTTTTT. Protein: CASSLVYGELFF.

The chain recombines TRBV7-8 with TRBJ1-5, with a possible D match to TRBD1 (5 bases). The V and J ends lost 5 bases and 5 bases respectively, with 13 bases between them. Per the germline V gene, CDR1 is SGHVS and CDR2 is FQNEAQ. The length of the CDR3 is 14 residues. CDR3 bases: TGTGCCAGCAGCCTAAAGGGCAGGGATCAGCCCCAGCATTTT. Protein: CASSLKGRDQPQHF.

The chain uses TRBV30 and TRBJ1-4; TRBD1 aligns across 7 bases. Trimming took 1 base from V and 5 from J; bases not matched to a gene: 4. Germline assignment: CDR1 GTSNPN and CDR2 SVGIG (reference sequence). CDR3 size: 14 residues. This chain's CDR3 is CAWSDRGSNEKLFF. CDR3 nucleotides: TGTGCCTGGAGTGACAGGGGCTCCAATGAAAAACTGTTTTTT.

The CDR3 protein is CASSPYGTLQETQYF. In DNA form, the CDR3 reads TGTGCCAGCAGTCCTTACGGGACACTCCAAGAGACCCAGTACTTC. The chain employs TRBV27 and TRBJ2-5; tentative D call: TRBD1 (6 bases). Trimming took 5 bases from V and 1 from J, leaving 14 bases between them. The V gene's germline CDR1 is MNHEY and CDR2 SMNVEV (reference sequence). This CDR3 has 15 residues.

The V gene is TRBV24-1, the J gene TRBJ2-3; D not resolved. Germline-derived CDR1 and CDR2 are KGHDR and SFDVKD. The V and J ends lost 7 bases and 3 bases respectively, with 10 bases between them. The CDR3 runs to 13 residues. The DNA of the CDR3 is TGTGCCACCAGCATGTCGGAGACAGATACGCAGTATTTT. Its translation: CATSMSETDTQYF.

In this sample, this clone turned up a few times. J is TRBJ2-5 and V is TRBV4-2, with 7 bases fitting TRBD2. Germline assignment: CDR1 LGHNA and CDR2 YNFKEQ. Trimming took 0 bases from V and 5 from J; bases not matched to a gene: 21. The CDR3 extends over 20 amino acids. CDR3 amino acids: CASSQEGERAASGPRETQYF. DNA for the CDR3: TGTGCCAGCAGCCAAGAGGGGGAAAGAGCGGCTAGCGGACCCCGGGAGACCCAGTACTTC.

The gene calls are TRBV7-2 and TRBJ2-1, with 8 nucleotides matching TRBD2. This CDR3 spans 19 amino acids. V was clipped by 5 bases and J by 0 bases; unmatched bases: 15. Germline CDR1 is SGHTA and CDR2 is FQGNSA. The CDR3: CASSRETRVAGSSYNEQFF. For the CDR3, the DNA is TGTGCCAGCAGCAGAGAGACCAGGGTAGCGGGAAGCTCCTACAATGAGCAGTTCTTC.

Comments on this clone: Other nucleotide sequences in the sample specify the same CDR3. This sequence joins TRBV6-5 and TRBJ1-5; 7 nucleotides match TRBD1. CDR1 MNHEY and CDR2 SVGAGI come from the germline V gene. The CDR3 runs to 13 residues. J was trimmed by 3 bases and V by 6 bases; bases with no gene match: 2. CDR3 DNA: TGTGCCAGCAGAAGGGGGCCCAATCAGCCCCAGCATTTT. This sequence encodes CASRRGPNQPQHF.

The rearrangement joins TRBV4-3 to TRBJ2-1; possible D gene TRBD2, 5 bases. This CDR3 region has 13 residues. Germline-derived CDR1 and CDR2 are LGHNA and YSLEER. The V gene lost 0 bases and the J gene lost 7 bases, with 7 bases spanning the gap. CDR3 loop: CASSQEGGNEQFF. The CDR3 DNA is TGCGCCAGCAGCCAAGAAGGCGGGAATGAGCAGTTCTTC.

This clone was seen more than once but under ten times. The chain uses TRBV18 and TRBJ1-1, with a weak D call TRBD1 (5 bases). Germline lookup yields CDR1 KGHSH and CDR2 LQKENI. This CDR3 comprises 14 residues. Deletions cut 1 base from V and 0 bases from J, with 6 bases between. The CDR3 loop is CASSPRGVNTEAFF. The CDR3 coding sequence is TGTGCCAGCTCACCACGGGGGGTGAACACTGAAGCTTTCTTT. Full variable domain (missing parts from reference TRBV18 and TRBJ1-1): NAGVMQNPRHLVRRRGQEARLRCSPMKGHSHVYWYRQLPEEGLKFMVYLQKENIIDESGMPKERFSAEFPKEGPSILRIQQVVRGDSAAYFCASSPRGVNTEAFFGQGTRLTVV.

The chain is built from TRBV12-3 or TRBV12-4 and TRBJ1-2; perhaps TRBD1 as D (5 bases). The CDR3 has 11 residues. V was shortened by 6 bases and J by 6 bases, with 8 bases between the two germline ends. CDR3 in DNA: TGTGCCAGCAGCCGGACAAATGGCTACACCTTC. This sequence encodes CASSRTNGYTF.

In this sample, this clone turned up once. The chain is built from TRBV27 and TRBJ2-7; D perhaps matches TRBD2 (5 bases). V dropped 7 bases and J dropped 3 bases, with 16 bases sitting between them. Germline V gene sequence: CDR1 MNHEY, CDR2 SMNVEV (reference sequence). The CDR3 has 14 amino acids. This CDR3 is CASTASSSIYEQYF. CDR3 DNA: TGTGCCAGCACCGCTAGCAGTTCTATCTACGAGCAGTACTTC.